These T cell receptor beta chains were read from a single sample in a study of blood T cell repertoires in COVID-19. Sequencing used immunoSEQ multiplex PCR; TCRdb keeps in-frame clones, though not all of them. The sample lists about 170,000 clones; 79% were seen once. The sample consisted of PBMCs or T cells enriched from blood (not recorded which). Receptor source: a woman in her seventies in a cohort exposed to, infected with or recovered from COVID-19 (not recorded which). The CDR3 runs from the conserved cysteine through the conserved F or W. The order of the fields is clone size, J gene, D gene, V gene, CDR3 protein, CDR3 DNA. A D gene is named only where the DNA matches it firmly. Clone size, where shown, is once, few, many, or a class for clones that have expanded.

.	TRBJ2-7	TRBD2	TRBV18	CASSLTGRGSGSSYEQYF	TGTGCCAGCTCACTCACGGGGCGAGGTAGCGGGAGCTCCTACGAGCAGTACTTC
.	TRBJ2-3	.	TRBV3-1/TRBV3-2	CASSQGSSDGTDTQYF	TGTGCCAGCAGCCAAGGTTCTAGCGACGGCACAGATACGCAGTATTTT
.	TRBJ1-2	TRBD1	TRBV3-1/TRBV3-2	CASSQNRQGGYTF	TGTGCCAGCAGCCAAAACCGACAGGGAGGCTACACCTTC
.	TRBJ2-3	.	TRBV12-3/TRBV12-4	CASRPNPTDTQYF	TGTGCCAGCAGGCCTAACCCCACAGATACGCAGTATTTT
.	TRBJ2-5	.	TRBV9	CASSEGGRETQYF	TGTGCCAGCAGCGAGGGAGGAAGGGAGACCCAGTACTTC
.	TRBJ2-5	TRBD2	TRBV30	CAWSAGGETQYF	TGTGCCTGGAGTGCGGGGGGAGAGACCCAGTACTTC
.	TRBJ2-3	TRBD1	TRBV9	CASSVEGTGGTDTQYF	TGTGCCAGCAGCGTAGAAGGGACAGGGGGCACAGATACGCAGTATTTT
.	TRBJ1-4	TRBD1	TRBV19	CASGQGATNEKLFF	TGTGCCAGTGGACAGGGGGCAACTAATGAAAAACTGTTTTTT
.	TRBJ1-2	.	TRBV6-6	CASSYSRGGYTF	TGTGCCAGCAGTTACTCAAGGGGAGGCTACACCTTC
.	TRBJ1-4	.	TRBV5-8	CASSGALPGEKLFF	TGTGCCAGCAGCGGGGCCCTACCTGGGGAAAAACTGTTTTTT
.	TRBJ2-7	TRBD1	TRBV5-4	CASSKQGAVEQYF	TGTGCCAGCAGCAAACAGGGGGCTGTCGAGCAGTACTTC
.	TRBJ2-7	.	TRBV7-8	CASSLQFDGEQYF	TGTGCCAGCAGCTTACAGTTCGATGGCGAGCAGTACTTC
once	TRBJ1-5	TRBD1	TRBV28	CASTLRQGIQPQHF	TGTGCCAGCACCCTGCGACAGGGAATTCAGCCCCAGCATTTT
few	TRBJ1-2	.	TRBV28	CASSLSGGAVGYTF	TGTGCCAGCAGTTTATCGGGGGGCGCTGTTGGCTACACCTTC
.	TRBJ2-1	.	TRBV3-1/TRBV3-2	CASSQTGVYNEQFF	TGTGCCAGCAGCCAAACGGGGGTGTACAATGAGCAGTTCTTC
few	TRBJ2-1	TRBD1	TRBV5-1	CASSQTGAHDEQFF	TGCGCCAGCAGCCAGACAGGGGCTCACGATGAGCAGTTCTTC
.	TRBJ2-3	TRBD2	TRBV11-2	CASSPGGRESDTQYF	TGTGCCAGCAGCCCCGGTGGGCGGGAGTCAGATACGCAGTATTTT
.	TRBJ2-3	.	TRBV18	CASSRVGLSTDTQYF	TGTGCCAGCTCACGGGTTGGGCTTAGCACAGATACGCAGTATTTT
few	TRBJ1-1	.	TRBV19	CASSTLREDKGLWTEAFF	TGTGCCAGTAGTACCCTGCGGGAGGATAAGGGACTTTGGACTGAAGCTTTCTTT
.	TRBJ1-1	.	TRBV10-3	CAISGHQNTEAFF	TGTGCCATCAGTGGACACCAGAACACTGAAGCTTTCTTT
.	TRBJ1-6	TRBD1	TRBV19	CASSLQGADSPLHF	TGTGCCAGTAGTCTACAGGGGGCTGATTCACCCCTCCACTTT
.	TRBJ2-1	TRBD1	TRBV7-3	CASSLEGQGAQSSYNEQFF	TGTGCCAGCAGCTTAGAGGGACAGGGGGCGCAAAGCTCCTACAATGAGCAGTTCTTC
.	TRBJ1-2	.	TRBV20-1	CSVGSYGYTF	TGCAGTGTTGGCTCTTATGGCTACACCTTC
.	TRBJ1-4	TRBD1	TRBV18	CASSPDRGLEKLFF	TGTGCCAGCTCACCTGACAGGGGGCTTGAAAAACTGTTTTTT
.	TRBJ2-3	TRBD2	TRBV9	CASSVLAGADTQYF	TGTGCCAGCAGCGTACTAGCGGGAGCAGATACGCAGTATTTT
once	TRBJ2-2	.	TRBV5-1	CASSLVPTNTGELFF	TGCGCCAGCAGCTTGGTCCCTACGAACACCGGGGAGCTGTTTTTT
.	TRBJ1-4	.	TRBV5-1	CASSLDRASATNEKLFF	TGCGCCAGCAGCTTGGACAGGGCCTCTGCAACTAATGAAAAACTGTTTTTT
few	TRBJ2-5	.	TRBV16	CASSLTRETQYF	TGTGCCAGCAGCCTAACCAGGGAGACCCAGTACTTC
.	TRBJ2-7	.	TRBV18	CASSPLSGPYEQYF	TGTGCCAGCTCACCACTGTCAGGGCCCTACGAGCAGTACTTC
few	TRBJ2-7	.	TRBV28	CASKREGGEYSYEQYF	TGTGCCAGCAAGAGAGAAGGGGGAGAATATTCCTACGAGCAGTACTTC
few	TRBJ2-1	TRBD2	TRBV2	CASSALSGTYNEQFF	TGTGCCAGCAGTGCGTTAAGCGGGACCTACAATGAGCAGTTCTTC
.	TRBJ2-1	.	TRBV21-1	CASSKNNRGPRGNYYNEQFF	TGTGCCAGCAGCAAAAACAACAGGGGGCCTCGGGGGAACTACTACAATGAGCAGTTCTTC
.	TRBJ1-6	.	TRBV14	CASSQTVYNSPLHF	TGTGCCAGCAGCCAGACAGTCTATAATTCACCCCTCCACTTT
.	TRBJ1-2	TRBD1	TRBV28	CASTHRGRGNYGYTF	TGTGCCAGCACCCACAGGGGAAGGGGAAACTATGGCTACACCTTC
few	TRBJ2-6	.	TRBV2	CASRRALSSGANVLTF	TGTGCCAGCAGACGAGCGCTTAGCTCTGGGGCCAACGTCCTGACTTTC
.	TRBJ1-1	.	TRBV11-3	CASSQFRGTEAFF	TGTGCCAGCAGTCAATTTAGGGGCACTGAAGCTTTCTTT
.	TRBJ2-3	TRBD2	TRBV5-4	CASSLGTSGSTDTQYF	TGTGCCAGCAGCTTGGGGACTAGCGGCAGCACAGATACGCAGTATTTT
once	TRBJ1-2	TRBD1	TRBV18	CASSPPTGYGYTF	TGTGCCAGCTCACCCCCGACAGGGTATGGCTACACCTTC
.	TRBJ2-1	.	TRBV7-3	CASSQDSYNEQFF	TGTGCCAGCAGCCAAGACAGCTACAATGAGCAGTTCTTC
.	TRBJ2-3	.	TRBV7-9	CASSLGAPDTQYF	TGTGCCAGCAGCTTAGGAGCCCCAGATACGCAGTATTTT
.	TRBJ2-7	TRBD1	TRBV28	CASSLLTTGAYEQYF	TGTGCCAGCAGTTTATTAACGACAGGGGCTTACGAGCAGTACTTC
.	TRBJ2-5	.	TRBV10-3	CAISGRGQETQYF	TGTGCCATCAGTGGGCGGGGACAAGAGACCCAGTACTTC
.	TRBJ1-5	.	TRBV20-1	CSASDGGLAIDNQPQHF	TGCAGTGCTAGTGACGGGGGACTGGCAATAGACAATCAGCCCCAGCATTTT
.	TRBJ1-1	.	TRBV19	CASSIGTGRTEAFF	TGTGCCAGTAGTATAGGAACCGGTCGCACTGAAGCTTTCTTT
.	TRBJ2-7	.	TRBV9	CASSPGGTRHYEQYF	TGTGCCAGCAGCCCAGGGGGGACCCGCCACTACGAGCAGTACTTC